This TCR beta chain was retrieved from a study of cytomegalovirus exposure and HLA in healthy donors. Worth noting for this clone: What it binds is not known.

The study ran its PCR with 60 Vbeta and 13 Jbeta primers. Assay used: immunoSEQ multiplex PCR; TCRdb lists only in-frame clones, some missing. The sample holds under 200,000 clones, more than 60% seen once. Overall study findings and caveats: A later analysis showed TCR association rates differing by HLA locus, peaking at DRB1 and lowest at HLA-C.

Everyone who donated was a healthy bone marrow donor. This CDR3 is 15 amino acids long. Germline V CDR1 and CDR2: SGHVS, FQNEAQ. J gave up 4 bases and V 0 bases, and 4 bases lay outside the gene matches. This rearrangement joins TRBV7-8 to TRBJ1-2; 8 bases are shared with TRBD1. Sequencing used PBMCs. The source is a female donor in good health and CMV-seronegative. CDR3 loop: CASSLADRVGYGYTF. CDR3 sequence (DNA): TGTGCCAGCAGCTTAGCGGACAGGGTCGGCTATGGCTACACCTTC.